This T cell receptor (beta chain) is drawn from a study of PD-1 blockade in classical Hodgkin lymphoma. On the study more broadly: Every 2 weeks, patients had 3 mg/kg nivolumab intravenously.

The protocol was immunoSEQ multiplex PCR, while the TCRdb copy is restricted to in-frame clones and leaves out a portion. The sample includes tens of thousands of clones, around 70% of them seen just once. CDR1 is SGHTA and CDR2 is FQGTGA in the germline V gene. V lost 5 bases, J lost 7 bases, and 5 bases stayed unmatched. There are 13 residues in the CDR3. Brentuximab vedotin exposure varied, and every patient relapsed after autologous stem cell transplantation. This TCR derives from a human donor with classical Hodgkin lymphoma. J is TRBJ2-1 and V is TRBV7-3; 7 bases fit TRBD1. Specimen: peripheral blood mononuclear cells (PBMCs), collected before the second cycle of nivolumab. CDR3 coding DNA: TGTGCCAGCAGCACGGACAGGCTGAATGAGCAGTTCTTC. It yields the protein CASSTDRLNEQFF.